Shown below are 19 T cell receptor beta chains from a single sample sequenced in a study of shared clonotypes between healthy human individuals. Only in-frame clones appear in the TCRdb table, and some are missing; sequencing was by immunoSEQ multiplex PCR. The sample holds about 1 million clones, about 70% seen once. The sample consisted of memory CD4+ T cells sorted from blood. This sample's subset: CD45RA-negative fraction. The source of these receptors is a young man in good health.

This chain uses TRBV6-5 with TRBJ1-2; the match to TRBD1 covers 7 bases. CDR1 is MNHEY, CDR2 SVGAGI, per germline. This CDR3 is 14 amino acids long. V was clipped by 0 bases and J by 9 bases; unmatched bases: 7. The CDR3 DNA reads as TGTGCCAGCAGTTACTCGACACAGGGGATTCGCTACACCTTC. Encoded protein: CASSYSTQGIRYTF.

This rearrangement joins TRBV29-1 to TRBJ1-1, with a weak D call TRBD1 (5 bases). In germline, CDR1 is SQVTM, CDR2 ANQGSEA. V dropped 1 base and J dropped 8 bases, with 14 bases sitting between them. The CDR3 sequence is 13 residues long. This chain's CDR3 is CSVEGGEGEEAFF. In nucleotides, the CDR3 is TGCAGCGTTGAAGGGGGGGAGGGTGAGGAAGCTTTCTTT.

To note about this clone: One base away lies a much larger clone, so this may be a sequencing read error. Other DNA sequences within the sample encode an identical CDR3. This sequence joins TRBV7-2 and TRBJ1-6; 9 bases map to TRBD1. Trimming removed 1 base from V and 5 bases from J; junction bases left unmatched: 0. The length of the CDR3 is 15 residues. Looked up from germline, CDR1 is SGHTA and CDR2 is FQGNSA. The CDR3 DNA is TGTGCCAGCAGCTTAGGGGACAGGGATAATTCACCCCTCCACTTT. This codes for CASSLGDRDNSPLHF. Filled out from reference TRBV7-2 and TRBJ1-6, the complete variable domain reads GAGVSQSPSNKVTEKGKDVELRCDPISGHTALYWYRQSLGQGLEFLIYFQGNSAPDKSGLPSDRFSAERTGGSVSTLTIQRTQQEDSAVYLCASSLGDRDNSPLHFGNGTRLTVT.

This chain connects TRBV30 to TRBJ1-2; D is perhaps TRBD1 (6 bases). V was shortened by 4 bases and J by 7 bases, with 16 bases between the two germline ends. The CDR3 length is 13 residues. Germline V gene sequence: CDR1 GTSNPN, CDR2 SVGIG (reference sequence). CDR3 sequence: CAWNYWGASGYTF. The CDR3 nucleotides are TGTGCCTGGAATTACTGGGGGGCTTCTGGCTACACCTTC. Full variable domain (outside the CDR3, taken from reference TRBV30 and TRBJ1-2): SQTIHQWPATLVQPVGSPLSLECTVEGTSNPNLYWYRQAAGRGLQLLFYSVGIGQISSEVPQNLSASRPQDRQFILSSKKLLLSDSGFYLCAWNYWGASGYTFGSGTRLTVV.

The chain joins TRBV6-5 to TRBJ1-1; maybe TRBD1 (5 bases). This CDR3 region has 14 residues. In germline, CDR1 is MNHEY, CDR2 SVGAGI. V was clipped by 2 bases and J by 1 base, with 8 bases between them. CDR3 amino acids: CASSYSQGNTEAFF. CDR3 sequence (DNA): TGTGCCAGCAGTTACAGCCAGGGGAACACTGAAGCTTTCTTT.

V and J are TRBV4-1 and TRBJ1-4, with D tentatively TRBD1 (5 bases). This CDR3 has 14 amino acids. Germline-derived CDR1 and CDR2 are MGHRA and YSYEKL. V was shortened by 10 bases and J by 4 bases, with 16 bases between the two germline ends. The CDR3 sequence: CATRPRGYNEKLFF. Written as DNA, the CDR3 is TGCGCCACCAGACCTCGGGGGTATAATGAAAAACTGTTTTTT.

The chain is built from TRBV5-4 and TRBJ2-5, with TRBD1 identical over 9 bases. CDR3 length equals 15 residues. Trimming removed 4 bases from V and 5 bases from J; junction bases left unmatched: 9. In germline, CDR1 is SGHNT, CDR2 YYREEE (reference sequence). CDR3 nucleotides: TGTGCCAGCAGCCCTAACAGGGGGCAAGGGGAGACCCAGTACTTC. This sequence encodes CASSPNRGQGETQYF.

This rearrangement joins TRBV9 to TRBJ2-7, with 10 bases fitting TRBD2. There are 19 residues in the CDR3. Looked up from germline, CDR1 is SGDLS and CDR2 is YYNGEE. V shed 1 base, J shed 6 bases, and the junction held 19 bases outside the gene matches. The CDR3 DNA follows: TGTGCCAGCAGCGTAACAATCGACAGCCTAGCGGGAGAAAGGGGCGAGCAGTACTTC. Protein sequence: CASSVTIDSLAGERGEQYF.

The V gene is TRBV18, the J gene TRBJ2-2; D unresolved. Trimming stripped 3 bases from V and 1 base from J, with 9 bases between. The germline CDR1 and CDR2 sequences are KGHSH and LQKENI. This CDR3 is built from 15 residues. The CDR3 DNA sequence: TGTGCCAGCTCACCGGACGTCAGGAACACCGGGGAGCTGTTTTTT. It encodes CASSPDVRNTGELFF. The complete variable domain, with remaining parts taken from reference TRBV18 and TRBJ2-2, reads NAGVMQNPRHLVRRRGQEARLRCSPMKGHSHVYWYRQLPEEGLKFMVYLQKENIIDESGMPKERFSAEFPKEGPSILRIQQVVRGDSAAYFCASSPDVRNTGELFFGEGSRLTVL.

The chain uses TRBV7-9 and TRBJ1-3, with a possible D match to TRBD1 (5 bases). Germline-derived CDR1 and CDR2 are SEHNR and FQNEAQ (reference sequence). Trimming left V 1 base short and J 4 bases short, with 11 bases between. The CDR3 length is 15 residues. The CDR3 spells CASSLGGGIGNTIYF. The CDR3 coding sequence is TGTGCCAGCAGCTTAGGCGGGGGAATAGGAAACACCATATATTTT.

In the case of this clone: Additional DNA sequences in this sample encode the identical CDR3. The chain couples TRBV18 to TRBJ2-5; D gene uncertain. The CDR3 consists of 12 residues. Germline lookup yields CDR1 KGHSH and CDR2 LQKENI. The V gene lost 6 bases and the J gene lost 0 bases, with 5 bases spanning the gap. In nucleotides, the CDR3 is TGTGCCAGCTCCCAGTACCAAGAGACCCAGTACTTC. Residues: CASSQYQETQYF.

V gene TRBV5-1 combines with J gene TRBJ1-2; D may be TRBD1 (5 bases). V was shortened by 0 bases and J by 7 bases, with 10 bases between the two germline ends. The germline gives CDR1 SGHRS, CDR2 YFSETQ. This CDR3 contains 13 residues. The DNA of the CDR3 is TGCGCCAGCAGCTTGGAAGGGGTTGCTGGCTACACCTTC. Protein sequence: CASSLEGVAGYTF.

In its sample, this clone was seen a few times. The V gene is TRBV29-1, the J gene TRBJ1-2, with a possible D match to TRBD1 (5 bases). Germline V lookup: CDR1 SQVTM, CDR2 ANQGSEA. The V end was cut by 2 bases, the J end by 6 bases, with 19 bases between. The CDR3 extends over 15 amino acids. CDR3 amino acids: CSVELLGQMIHGYTF. The DNA for the CDR3 is TGCAGCGTTGAACTGCTAGGACAAATGATCCATGGCTACACCTTC.

This clone is a singleton in its sample. V usage is TRBV7-9 and J usage is TRBJ2-3; 11 bases line up with TRBD1. V lost 7 bases and J lost 6; bases outside the gene matches: 9. CDR1 SEHNR and CDR2 FQNEAQ come from the germline V gene (reference sequence). There are 15 residues in the CDR3. CDR3 DNA: TGTGCCAGCACCTCCGGGACAGGGGGGGTGGATACGCAGTATTTT. Residues: CASTSGTGGVDTQYF. Variable domain in full (rest from reference TRBV7-9 and TRBJ2-3): DTGVSQNPRHKITKRGQNVTFRCDPISEHNRLYWYRQTLGQGPEFLTYFQNEAQLEKSRLLSDRFSAERPKGSFSTLEIQRTEQGDSAMYLCASTSGTGGVDTQYFGPGTRLTVL.

In its sample, this clone was seen a few times. The chain joins TRBV6-6 to TRBJ2-7; no definite D call. The germline V gene encodes CDR1 MNHNY and CDR2 SVGAGI (reference sequence). The CDR3 contains 14 residues. The V and J ends lost 7 bases and 5 bases respectively, with 18 bases between them. CDR3 loop: CASTLTMGSHEQYF. The CDR3 nucleotides are TGTGCCAGCACCCTTACGATGGGGTCCCACGAGCAGTACTTC.

The CDR3 here is CASSLKGGGTEAFF. CDR3 DNA: TGTGCCAGCAGTTTAAAGGGGGGGGGTACTGAAGCTTTCTTT. The chain is built from TRBV27 and TRBJ1-1, with a tentative D call TRBD1 (6 bases). The germline V gene has CDR1 MNHEY and CDR2 SMNVEV (reference sequence). V was shortened by 2 bases and J by 5 bases, with 12 bases between the two germline ends. CDR3 length: 14 amino acids.

This clone was found a few times. The rearrangement links TRBV11-2 to TRBJ2-5, with TRBD2 matching over 7 bases. Per the germline V gene, CDR1 is SGHAT and CDR2 is FQNNGV. With 3 bases clipped from V and 4 bases from J, the junction kept 14 bases outside the gene matches. The CDR3 has 17 amino acids. CDR3 loop: CASSLVRGGGPGETQYF. CDR3 sequence (DNA): TGTGCCAGCAGCTTGGTGCGGGGCGGGGGACCCGGAGAGACCCAGTACTTC.

The rearrangement links TRBV7-3 to TRBJ1-6; D is possibly TRBD1 (6 bases). Trimming took 3 bases from V and 5 from J, leaving 11 bases between them. The CDR3 totals 15 residues. Germline V gene data show CDR1 as SGHTA and CDR2 as FQGTGA. The CDR3: CASSLGGKDNSPLHF. The CDR3 coding sequence is TGTGCCAGCAGCTTGGGGGGCAAGGATAATTCACCCCTCCACTTT.

This clone was observed a single time. This sequence joins TRBV5-5 and TRBJ2-2; TRBD2 is a possible D gene (5 bases). Between the trimmed V and J ends, which lost 4 bases and 3 bases, there was a span of 10 bases. In germline, CDR1 is SGHKS, CDR2 YYEKEE (reference sequence). The CDR3 extends over 14 amino acids. The CDR3: CASSPGLYTGELFF. The CDR3 region has the DNA TGTGCCAGCAGCCCAGGACTTTACACCGGGGAGCTGTTTTTT.